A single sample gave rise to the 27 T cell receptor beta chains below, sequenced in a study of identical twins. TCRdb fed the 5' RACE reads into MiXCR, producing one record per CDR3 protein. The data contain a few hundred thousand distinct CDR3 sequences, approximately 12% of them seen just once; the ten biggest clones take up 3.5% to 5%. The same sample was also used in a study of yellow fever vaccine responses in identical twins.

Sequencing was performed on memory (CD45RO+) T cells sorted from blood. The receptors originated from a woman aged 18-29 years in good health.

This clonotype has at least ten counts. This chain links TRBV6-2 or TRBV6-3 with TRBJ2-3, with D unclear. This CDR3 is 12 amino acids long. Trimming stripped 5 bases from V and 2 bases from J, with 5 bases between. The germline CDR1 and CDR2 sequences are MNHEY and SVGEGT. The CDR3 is CASSPNTDTQYF. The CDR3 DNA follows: TGTGCCAGCAGTCCAAACACAGATACGCAGTATTTT.

The CDR3 region has the DNA TGTGCCAGCAGTTCCGGGTGGGGGGGACCGAACACTGAAGCTTTCTTT. It specifies CASSSGWGGPNTEAFF. The chain employs TRBV12-3 or TRBV12-4 and TRBJ1-1, with D maybe TRBD1 (5 bases). This CDR3 is built from 16 residues. The V and J ends lost 4 bases and 1 base respectively, with 16 bases between them.

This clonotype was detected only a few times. In nucleotides, the CDR3 is TGTGCCAGCAGCTTGCGACTAGCGGGGGCCCACAATACGCAGTATTTT. This encodes CASSLRLAGAHNTQYF. The chain is built from TRBV9 and TRBJ2-3; 12 bases align to TRBD2. The CDR3 totals 16 residues. Losses at the gene ends were 4 bases for V and 7 bases for J; bases not matched to a gene: 10. The germline CDR1 and CDR2 sequences are SGDLS and YYNGEE.

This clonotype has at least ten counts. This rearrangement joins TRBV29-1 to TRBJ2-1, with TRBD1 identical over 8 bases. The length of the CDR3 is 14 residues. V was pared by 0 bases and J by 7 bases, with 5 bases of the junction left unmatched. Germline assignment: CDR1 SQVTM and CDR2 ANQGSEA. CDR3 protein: CSVEDRGLLNEQFF. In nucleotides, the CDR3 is TGCAGCGTTGAAGACAGGGGGCTATTGAATGAGCAGTTCTTC.

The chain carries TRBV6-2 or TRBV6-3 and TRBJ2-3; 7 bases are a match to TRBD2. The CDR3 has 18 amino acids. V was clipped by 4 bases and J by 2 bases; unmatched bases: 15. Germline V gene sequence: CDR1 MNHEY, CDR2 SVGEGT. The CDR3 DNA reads TGTGCCAGCAGTTCCAGGAATCCTAGCGGTTCAACCACAGATACGCAGTATTTT. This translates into CASSSRNPSGSTTDTQYF.

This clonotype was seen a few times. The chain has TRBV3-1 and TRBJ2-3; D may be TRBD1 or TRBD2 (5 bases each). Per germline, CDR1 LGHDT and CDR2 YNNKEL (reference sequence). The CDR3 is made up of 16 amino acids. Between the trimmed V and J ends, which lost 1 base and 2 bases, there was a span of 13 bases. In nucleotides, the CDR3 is TGTGCCAGCAGCCAAGCCGGGACCCTGTACACAGATACGCAGTATTTT. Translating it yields CASSQAGTLYTDTQYF.

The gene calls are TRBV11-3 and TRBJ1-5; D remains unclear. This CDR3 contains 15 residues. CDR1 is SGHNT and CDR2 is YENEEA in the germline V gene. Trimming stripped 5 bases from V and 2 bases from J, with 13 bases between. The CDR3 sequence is CASSLRRGGNQPQHF. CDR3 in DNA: TGTGCCAGCAGCCTTCGACGTGGTGGCAATCAGCCCCAGCATTTT. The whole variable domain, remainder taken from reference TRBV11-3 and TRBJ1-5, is EAGVVQSPRYKIIEKKQPVAFWCNPISGHNTLYWYLQNLGQGPELLIRYENEEAVDDSQLPKDRFSAERLKGVDSTLKIQPAELGDSAVYLCASSLRRGGNQPQHFGDGTRLSIL.

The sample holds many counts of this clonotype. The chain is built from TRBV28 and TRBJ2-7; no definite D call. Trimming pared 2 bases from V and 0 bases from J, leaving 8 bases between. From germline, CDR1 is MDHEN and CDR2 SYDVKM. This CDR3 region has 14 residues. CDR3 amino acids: CASSLPGRSYEQYF. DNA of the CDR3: TGTGCCAGCAGTTTACCAGGCCGCTCCTACGAGCAGTACTTC.

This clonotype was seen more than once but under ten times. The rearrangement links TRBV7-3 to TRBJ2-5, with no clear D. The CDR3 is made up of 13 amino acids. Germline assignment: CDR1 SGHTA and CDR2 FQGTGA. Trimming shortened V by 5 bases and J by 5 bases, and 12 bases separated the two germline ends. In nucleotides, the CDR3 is TGTGCCAGCAGCACCGGTCGGTGGGAGACCCAGTACTTC. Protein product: CASSTGRWETQYF.

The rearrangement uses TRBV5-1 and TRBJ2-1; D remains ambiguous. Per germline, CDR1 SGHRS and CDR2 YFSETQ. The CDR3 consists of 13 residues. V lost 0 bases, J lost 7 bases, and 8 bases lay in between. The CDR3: CASSLELGNEQFF. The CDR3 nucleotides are TGCGCCAGCAGCTTGGAGCTGGGTAATGAGCAGTTCTTC.

The CDR3: CASSLEGGNIQYF. Here the CDR3 DNA reads TGTGCCAGCAGTTTGGAAGGGGGCAACATTCAGTACTTC. The J gene is TRBJ2-4, the V gene TRBV28; 7 bases map to TRBD1. There are 13 residues in the CDR3. Germline loops: CDR1 MDHEN, CDR2 SYDVKM. Unmatched junction bases numbered 3, after V lost 3 bases and J lost 7 bases. The full variable domain, with the rest looked up from reference TRBV28 and TRBJ2-4, is DVKVTQSSRYLVKRTGEKVFLECVQDMDHENMFWYRQDPGLGLRLIYFSYDVKMKEKGDIPEGYSVSREKKERFSLILESASTNQTSMYLCASSLEGGNIQYFGAGTRLSVL.

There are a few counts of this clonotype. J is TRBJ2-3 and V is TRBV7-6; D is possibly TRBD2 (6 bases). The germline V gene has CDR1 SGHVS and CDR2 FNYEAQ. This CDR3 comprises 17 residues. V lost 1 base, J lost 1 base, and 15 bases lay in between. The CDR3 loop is CASSLGRGPQGTDTQYF. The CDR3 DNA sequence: TGTGCCAGCAGCTTAGGGAGGGGACCCCAGGGCACAGATACGCAGTATTTT.

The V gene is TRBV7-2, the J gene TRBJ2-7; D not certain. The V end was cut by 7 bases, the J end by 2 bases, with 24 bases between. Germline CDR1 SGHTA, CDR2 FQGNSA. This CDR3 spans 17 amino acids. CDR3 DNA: TGTGCCAGCACCCTAATAACCCTAGACGGATACCCCTACGAGCAGTACTTC. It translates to CASTLITLDGYPYEQYF.

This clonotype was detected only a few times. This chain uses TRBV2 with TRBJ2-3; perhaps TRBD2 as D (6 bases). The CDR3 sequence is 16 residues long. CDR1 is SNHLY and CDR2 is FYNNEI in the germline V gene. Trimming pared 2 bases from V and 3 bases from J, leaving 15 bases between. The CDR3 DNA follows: TGTGCCAGCAGTGAAACGGGGACCCGGGGGACAGATACGCAGTATTTT. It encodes CASSETGTRGTDTQYF.

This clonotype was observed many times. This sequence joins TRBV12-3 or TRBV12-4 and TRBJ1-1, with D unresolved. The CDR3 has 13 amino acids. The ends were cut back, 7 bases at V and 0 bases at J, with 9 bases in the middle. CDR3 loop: CASKGGLNTEAFF. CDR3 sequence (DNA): TGTGCCAGCAAAGGAGGGTTGAACACTGAAGCTTTCTTT.

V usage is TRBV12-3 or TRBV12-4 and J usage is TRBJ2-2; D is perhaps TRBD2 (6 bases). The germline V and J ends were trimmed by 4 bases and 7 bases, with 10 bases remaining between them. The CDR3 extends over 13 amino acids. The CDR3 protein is CASSSRRGGELFF. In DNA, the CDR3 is TGTGCCAGCAGTTCCCGGCGGGGCGGGGAGCTGTTTTTT.

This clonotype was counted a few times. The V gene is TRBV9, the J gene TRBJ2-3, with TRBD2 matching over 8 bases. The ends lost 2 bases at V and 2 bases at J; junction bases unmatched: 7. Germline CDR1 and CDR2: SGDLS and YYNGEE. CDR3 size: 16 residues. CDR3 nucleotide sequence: TGTGCCAGCAGCGTCAGGCCGGGGGGGGCCACAGATACGCAGTATTTT. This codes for CASSVRPGGATDTQYF.

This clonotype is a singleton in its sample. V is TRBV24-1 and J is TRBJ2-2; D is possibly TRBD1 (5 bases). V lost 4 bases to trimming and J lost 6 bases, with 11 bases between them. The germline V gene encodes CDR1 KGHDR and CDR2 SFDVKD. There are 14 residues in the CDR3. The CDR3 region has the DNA TGTGCCACCAGTGACAGAAGGGGCGCCGGGGAGCTGTTTTTT. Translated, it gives CATSDRRGAGELFF.

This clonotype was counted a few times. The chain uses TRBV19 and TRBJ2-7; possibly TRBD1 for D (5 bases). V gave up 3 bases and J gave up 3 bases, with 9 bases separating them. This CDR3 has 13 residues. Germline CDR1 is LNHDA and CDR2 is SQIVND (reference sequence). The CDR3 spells CASSMVRDYEQYF. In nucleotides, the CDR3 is TGTGCCAGTAGTATGGTCAGGGACTACGAGCAGTACTTC.

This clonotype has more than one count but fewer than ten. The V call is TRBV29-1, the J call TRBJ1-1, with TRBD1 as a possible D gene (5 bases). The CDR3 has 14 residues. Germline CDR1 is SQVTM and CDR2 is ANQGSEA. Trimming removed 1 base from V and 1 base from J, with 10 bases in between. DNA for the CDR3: TGCAGCGTTGAAGTGGGGGTAGGGAACACTGAAGCTTTCTTT. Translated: CSVEVGVGNTEAFF.

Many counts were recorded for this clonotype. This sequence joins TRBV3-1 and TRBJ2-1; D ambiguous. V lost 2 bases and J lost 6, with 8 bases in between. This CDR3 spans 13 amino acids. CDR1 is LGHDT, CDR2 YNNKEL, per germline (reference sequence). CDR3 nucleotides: TGTGCCAGCAGCCAACTGAGTCGCAATGAGCAGTTCTTC. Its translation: CASSQLSRNEQFF.

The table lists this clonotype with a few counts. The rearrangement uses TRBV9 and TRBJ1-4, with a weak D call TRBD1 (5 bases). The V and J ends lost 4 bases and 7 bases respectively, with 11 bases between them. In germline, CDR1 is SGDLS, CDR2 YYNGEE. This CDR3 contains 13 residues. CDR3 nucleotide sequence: TGTGCCAGCAGCCCGGGGACCATTGAAAAACTGTTTTTT. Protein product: CASSPGTIEKLFF.

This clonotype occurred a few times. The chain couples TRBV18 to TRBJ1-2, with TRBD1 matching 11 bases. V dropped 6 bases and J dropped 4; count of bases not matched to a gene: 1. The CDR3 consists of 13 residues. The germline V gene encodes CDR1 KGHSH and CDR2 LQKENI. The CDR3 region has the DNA TGTGCCAGCTCCGGGACAGGGGGCTATGGCTACACCTTC. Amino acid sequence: CASSGTGGYGYTF.

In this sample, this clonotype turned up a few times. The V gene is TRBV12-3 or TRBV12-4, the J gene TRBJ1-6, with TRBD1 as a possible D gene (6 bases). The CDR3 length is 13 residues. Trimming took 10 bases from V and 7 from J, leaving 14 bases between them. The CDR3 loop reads CATPGTSNSPLHF. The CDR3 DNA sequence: TGTGCCACGCCCGGGACATCAAATTCACCCCTCCACTTT.

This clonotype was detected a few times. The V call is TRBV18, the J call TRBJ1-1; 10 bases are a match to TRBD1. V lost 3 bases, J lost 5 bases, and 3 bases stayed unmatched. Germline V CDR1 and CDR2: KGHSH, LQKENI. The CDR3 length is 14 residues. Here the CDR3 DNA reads TGTGCCAGCTCACCGACAGGGGGCGAGACTGAAGCTTTCTTT. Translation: CASSPTGGETEAFF.

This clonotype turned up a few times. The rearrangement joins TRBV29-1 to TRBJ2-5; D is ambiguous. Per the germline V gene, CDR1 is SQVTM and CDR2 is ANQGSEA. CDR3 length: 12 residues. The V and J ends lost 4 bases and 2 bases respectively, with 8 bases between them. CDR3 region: CSVAFGQETQYF. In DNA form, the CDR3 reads TGCAGCGTTGCGTTTGGACAAGAGACCCAGTACTTC.

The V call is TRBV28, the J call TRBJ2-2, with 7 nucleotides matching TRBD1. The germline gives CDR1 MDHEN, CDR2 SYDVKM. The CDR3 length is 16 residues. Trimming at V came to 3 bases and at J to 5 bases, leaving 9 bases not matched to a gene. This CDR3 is CASSFLRGRGTGELFF. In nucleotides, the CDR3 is TGTGCCAGCAGTTTTCTCAGGGGGAGAGGAACCGGGGAGCTGTTTTTT.